This TCR beta chain stems from a study of cytomegalovirus exposure and HLA in healthy donors. Regarding this clone: Its antigen remains unidentified.

The PCR employed 60 Vbeta primers together with 13 Jbeta primers. The protocol was immunoSEQ multiplex PCR, while the TCRdb copy is restricted to in-frame clones and leaves out a portion. The sample has about 83,000 clones, roughly 77% seen once; the top ten hold around 4.3%. Notes on the study in general: Reportedly, TCR beta sequences accurately predicted HLA-A and HLA-B alleles in most subjects.

V was pared by 1 base and J by 7 bases, with 14 bases between. The CDR3 runs 15 residues. CDR1 and CDR2 from the germline V gene are MGHRA and YSYEKL. V gene TRBV4-1 combines with J gene TRBJ2-1; tentative D call: TRBD2 (7 bases). The receptor's source is a man aged 55 to 70 in good health and CMV-seronegative. Sequenced sample: PBMCs. The CDR3 loop is CASSQAGGAANEQFF. CDR3 coding DNA: TGCGCCAGCAGCCAAGCGGGGGGCGCAGCGAATGAGCAGTTCTTC.